The T cell receptor (beta chain) under discussion was sequenced for a study of shared clonotypes between healthy human individuals. For sorted subsets, roughly 210 ng DNA per replicate equaled about 30,000 T cell genomes. Measured with immunoSEQ multiplex PCR; TCRdb has only the in-frame clones, and not every one. This table holds approximately 600,000 clones, approximately 95% found once. Selected positively for CCR7 and CD45RO-negative, naive CD8 cells excluded terminally differentiated effector memory CD45RA+ cells. This clone was counted once. In germline, CDR1 is LNHNV, CDR2 YYDKDF (reference sequence). This CDR3 is built from 12 residues.

Sequenced: naive CD8+ T cells sorted from blood. This receptor was obtained from a woman aged 25 to 39 in good health. The V call is TRBV15, the J call TRBJ1-5, with D possibly matching TRBD1 (5 bases). CDR3 sequence reads: CAGGTGKGPQHF. Here the CDR3 DNA reads TGTGCTGGGGGGACGGGCAAGGGGCCCCAGCATTTT. The full variable domain, with the rest looked up from reference TRBV15 and TRBJ1-5, is DAMVIQNPRYQVTQFGKPVTLSCSQTLNHNVMYWYQQKSSQAPKLLFHYYDKDFNNEADTPDNFQSRRPNTSFCFLDIRSPGLGDTAMYLCAGGTGKGPQHFGDGTRLSIL.